These T cell receptor beta chains were read from a single sample in a study of T cell repertoires in cytomegalovirus infection. TCRdb reprocessed the reads via MiXCR and lists one record per CDR3 protein. The data show some 940,000 distinct CDR3 sequences, approximately 32% seen once. The antigens for these receptors are not known. The sample consisted of cultured CD8+ T cells from PBMCs, taken from culture after CMV antigen stimulation. These receptors came from a human donor in good health (CMV status not recorded). Some clones in this sample may be carry-over from other donors' samples. The CDR3 runs from the conserved cysteine through the conserved F or W. The D gene is left open where the match is weak. Part of the rows lack a size; the others show once, few, many or a class for expanded clones.

v_call	clone_size	d_call	j_call	cdr3_aa	cdr3_nt
TRBV27	few	NA	TRBJ2-5	CASSFGLSETQYF	TGTGCCAGCAGCTTTGGACTATCGGAGACCCAGTACTTC
TRBV4-3	NA	NA	TRBJ1-6	CASSQDRSPGAAASYNSPLHF	TGCGCCAGCAGCCAAGATCGCTCCCCCGGGGCCGCGGCTTCCTATAATTCACCCCTCCACTTT
TRBV27	few	TRBD2	TRBJ2-1	CASTDWLAATASYNEQFF	TGTGCCAGCACCGATTGGCTAGCGGCGACTGCCTCCTACAATGAGCAGTTCTTC
TRBV7-6	many	TRBD1	TRBJ1-2	CASSSYGYSGQDGYTF	TGTGCCAGCAGCTCCTACGGGTATTCGGGACAGGATGGCTACACCTTC
TRBV12-3/TRBV12-4	NA	TRBD2	TRBJ2-5	CASNGLDETQYF	TGTGCCAGCAATGGACTAGATGAGACCCAGTACTTC
TRBV13	NA	NA	TRBJ1-2	CASSFGRRVEGYTF	TGTGCCAGCAGCTTCGGAAGGAGGGTTGAGGGCTACACCTTC
TRBV6-1	NA	NA	TRBJ1-2	CATLYYGYTF	TGTGCCACCCTCTACTATGGCTACACCTTC
TRBV27	many	NA	TRBJ1-5	CASSPPGQPQHF	TGTGCCAGCAGCCCACCAGGGCAGCCCCAGCATTTT
TRBV7-6	NA	NA	TRBJ2-1	CAILTGAERRQFF	TGTGCCATTTTGACCGGGGCCGAACGGAGGCAGTTCTTC
TRBV28	NA	NA	TRBJ2-6	CASSRGAFSGANVLTF	TGTGCCAGCAGTCGCGGCGCCTTCTCTGGGGCCAACGTCCTGACTTTC
TRBV27	NA	NA	TRBJ1-1	CASSLVYAGNTEAFF	TGTGCCAGCAGTTTAGTATACGCAGGGAACACTGAAGCTTTCTTT
TRBV4-1	NA	NA	TRBJ2-2	CASSQSGVTGELFF	TGCGCCAGCAGCCAATCGGGGGTAACCGGGGAGCTGTTTTTT
TRBV6-2/TRBV6-3	many	NA	TRBJ2-5	CASRPGHTETQYF	TGTGCCAGCAGACCAGGGCATACCGAGACCCAGTACTTC
TRBV10-3	NA	TRBD1	TRBJ2-2	CAIPKKDRDREGGELFF	TGTGCCATCCCCAAGAAAGACCGGGACAGGGAAGGCGGGGAGCTGTTTTTT
TRBV7-9	NA	NA	TRBJ2-2	CASSLFAGLTGELFF	TGTGCCAGCAGCCTCTTTGCGGGGCTGACCGGGGAGCTGTTTTTT
TRBV2	NA	NA	TRBJ1-2	CASSETNVPNYGYTF	TGTGCCAGCAGTGAAACGAATGTGCCTAACTATGGCTACACCTTC
TRBV5-4	NA	TRBD1	TRBJ2-2	CASSSLGQGATGELFF	TGTGCCAGCAGCTCTCTGGGACAGGGGGCGACCGGGGAGCTGTTTTTT
TRBV29-1	few	NA	TRBJ2-7	CSVDTGSHYEQYF	TGCAGCGTTGATACTGGGTCTCACTACGAGCAGTACTTC
TRBV7-6	many	NA	TRBJ2-7	CASSPGHPPPYEQYF	TGTGCCAGCAGCCCGGGACACCCGCCCCCCTACGAGCAGTACTTC
TRBV10-3	few	TRBD1	TRBJ1-1	CAIRETGGPNTEAFF	TGTGCCATCAGAGAGACAGGGGGTCCGAACACTGAAGCTTTCTTT
TRBV27	NA	NA	TRBJ1-1	CASSPYAGANTEAFF	TGTGCCAGCAGTCCCTACGCGGGGGCGAACACTGAAGCTTTCTTT
TRBV12-3/TRBV12-4	few	TRBD1	TRBJ1-1	CASRSPGQFTEAFF	TGTGCCAGCAGATCGCCGGGACAGTTCACTGAAGCTTTCTTT
TRBV6-5	NA	TRBD1	TRBJ1-2	CASSYSSGDSPYGYTF	TGTGCCAGCAGTTACTCTAGCGGGGACAGTCCCTATGGCTACACCTTC
TRBV20-1	NA	TRBD1	TRBJ2-6	CSARTGKGANVLTF	TGCAGTGCTAGGACAGGGAAGGGGGCCAACGTCCTGACTTTC
TRBV9	NA	TRBD1	TRBJ1-3	CASSLTGMSSGNTIYF	TGTGCCAGCAGCTTGACAGGGATGAGCTCTGGAAACACCATATATTTT
TRBV4-1	few	NA	TRBJ2-2	CASSPPNSGELFF	TGCGCCAGCAGCCCCCCAAACTCCGGGGAGCTGTTTTTT
TRBV20-1	NA	TRBD1	TRBJ1-2	CSASLGQGGFLSAYGYTF	TGCAGTGCTAGTTTGGGACAGGGAGGATTCTTAAGCGCCTATGGCTACACCTTC
TRBV25-1	few	NA	TRBJ1-6	CASSEWSGVNSPLHF	TGTGCCAGCAGTGAATGGTCAGGGGTTAATTCACCCCTCCACTTT
TRBV7-6	once	TRBD1	TRBJ2-1	CASSFRQGVWNEQFF	TGTGCCAGCAGCTTCAGACAGGGGGTATGGAATGAGCAGTTCTTC